The clone carrying this T cell receptor (beta chain) turned up a few times. The target antigen is unknown. The study reverse transcribed the entire isolated RNA, so it sequenced expressed TCRB transcripts. Here immunoSEQ multiplex PCR was the method, and the copy in TCRdb shows in-frame clones only, minus some. The sample has a few hundred thousand clones, approximately 30% seen once; the top ten hold roughly 0.06%. These data are taken from a study of beta chain features in type 1 diabetes. Findings of the study overall: In comparison with healthy donors, patients had naive, central memory and Treg TCRB repertoires that appeared more similar. Type 1 diabetes patients showed a moderate but significant shortening of TCRB CDR3s in all four CD4+ subsets.

Every participating donor gave one draw, a heparinised blood sample averaging about 100 mL. Germline V lookup: CDR1 SQVTM, CDR2 ANQGSEA. This CDR3 has 12 amino acids. The germline V and J ends were trimmed by 2 bases and 0 bases, with 4 bases remaining between them. The sequence came from a man aged 18 to 35 in good health. The chain combines TRBV29-1 with TRBJ2-5, with unresolved D. The sequencing input was naive CD4+ T cells from blood. The CDR3 sequence is CSVETYQETQYF. CDR3 nucleotides: TGCAGCGTTGAAACGTACCAAGAGACCCAGTACTTC.